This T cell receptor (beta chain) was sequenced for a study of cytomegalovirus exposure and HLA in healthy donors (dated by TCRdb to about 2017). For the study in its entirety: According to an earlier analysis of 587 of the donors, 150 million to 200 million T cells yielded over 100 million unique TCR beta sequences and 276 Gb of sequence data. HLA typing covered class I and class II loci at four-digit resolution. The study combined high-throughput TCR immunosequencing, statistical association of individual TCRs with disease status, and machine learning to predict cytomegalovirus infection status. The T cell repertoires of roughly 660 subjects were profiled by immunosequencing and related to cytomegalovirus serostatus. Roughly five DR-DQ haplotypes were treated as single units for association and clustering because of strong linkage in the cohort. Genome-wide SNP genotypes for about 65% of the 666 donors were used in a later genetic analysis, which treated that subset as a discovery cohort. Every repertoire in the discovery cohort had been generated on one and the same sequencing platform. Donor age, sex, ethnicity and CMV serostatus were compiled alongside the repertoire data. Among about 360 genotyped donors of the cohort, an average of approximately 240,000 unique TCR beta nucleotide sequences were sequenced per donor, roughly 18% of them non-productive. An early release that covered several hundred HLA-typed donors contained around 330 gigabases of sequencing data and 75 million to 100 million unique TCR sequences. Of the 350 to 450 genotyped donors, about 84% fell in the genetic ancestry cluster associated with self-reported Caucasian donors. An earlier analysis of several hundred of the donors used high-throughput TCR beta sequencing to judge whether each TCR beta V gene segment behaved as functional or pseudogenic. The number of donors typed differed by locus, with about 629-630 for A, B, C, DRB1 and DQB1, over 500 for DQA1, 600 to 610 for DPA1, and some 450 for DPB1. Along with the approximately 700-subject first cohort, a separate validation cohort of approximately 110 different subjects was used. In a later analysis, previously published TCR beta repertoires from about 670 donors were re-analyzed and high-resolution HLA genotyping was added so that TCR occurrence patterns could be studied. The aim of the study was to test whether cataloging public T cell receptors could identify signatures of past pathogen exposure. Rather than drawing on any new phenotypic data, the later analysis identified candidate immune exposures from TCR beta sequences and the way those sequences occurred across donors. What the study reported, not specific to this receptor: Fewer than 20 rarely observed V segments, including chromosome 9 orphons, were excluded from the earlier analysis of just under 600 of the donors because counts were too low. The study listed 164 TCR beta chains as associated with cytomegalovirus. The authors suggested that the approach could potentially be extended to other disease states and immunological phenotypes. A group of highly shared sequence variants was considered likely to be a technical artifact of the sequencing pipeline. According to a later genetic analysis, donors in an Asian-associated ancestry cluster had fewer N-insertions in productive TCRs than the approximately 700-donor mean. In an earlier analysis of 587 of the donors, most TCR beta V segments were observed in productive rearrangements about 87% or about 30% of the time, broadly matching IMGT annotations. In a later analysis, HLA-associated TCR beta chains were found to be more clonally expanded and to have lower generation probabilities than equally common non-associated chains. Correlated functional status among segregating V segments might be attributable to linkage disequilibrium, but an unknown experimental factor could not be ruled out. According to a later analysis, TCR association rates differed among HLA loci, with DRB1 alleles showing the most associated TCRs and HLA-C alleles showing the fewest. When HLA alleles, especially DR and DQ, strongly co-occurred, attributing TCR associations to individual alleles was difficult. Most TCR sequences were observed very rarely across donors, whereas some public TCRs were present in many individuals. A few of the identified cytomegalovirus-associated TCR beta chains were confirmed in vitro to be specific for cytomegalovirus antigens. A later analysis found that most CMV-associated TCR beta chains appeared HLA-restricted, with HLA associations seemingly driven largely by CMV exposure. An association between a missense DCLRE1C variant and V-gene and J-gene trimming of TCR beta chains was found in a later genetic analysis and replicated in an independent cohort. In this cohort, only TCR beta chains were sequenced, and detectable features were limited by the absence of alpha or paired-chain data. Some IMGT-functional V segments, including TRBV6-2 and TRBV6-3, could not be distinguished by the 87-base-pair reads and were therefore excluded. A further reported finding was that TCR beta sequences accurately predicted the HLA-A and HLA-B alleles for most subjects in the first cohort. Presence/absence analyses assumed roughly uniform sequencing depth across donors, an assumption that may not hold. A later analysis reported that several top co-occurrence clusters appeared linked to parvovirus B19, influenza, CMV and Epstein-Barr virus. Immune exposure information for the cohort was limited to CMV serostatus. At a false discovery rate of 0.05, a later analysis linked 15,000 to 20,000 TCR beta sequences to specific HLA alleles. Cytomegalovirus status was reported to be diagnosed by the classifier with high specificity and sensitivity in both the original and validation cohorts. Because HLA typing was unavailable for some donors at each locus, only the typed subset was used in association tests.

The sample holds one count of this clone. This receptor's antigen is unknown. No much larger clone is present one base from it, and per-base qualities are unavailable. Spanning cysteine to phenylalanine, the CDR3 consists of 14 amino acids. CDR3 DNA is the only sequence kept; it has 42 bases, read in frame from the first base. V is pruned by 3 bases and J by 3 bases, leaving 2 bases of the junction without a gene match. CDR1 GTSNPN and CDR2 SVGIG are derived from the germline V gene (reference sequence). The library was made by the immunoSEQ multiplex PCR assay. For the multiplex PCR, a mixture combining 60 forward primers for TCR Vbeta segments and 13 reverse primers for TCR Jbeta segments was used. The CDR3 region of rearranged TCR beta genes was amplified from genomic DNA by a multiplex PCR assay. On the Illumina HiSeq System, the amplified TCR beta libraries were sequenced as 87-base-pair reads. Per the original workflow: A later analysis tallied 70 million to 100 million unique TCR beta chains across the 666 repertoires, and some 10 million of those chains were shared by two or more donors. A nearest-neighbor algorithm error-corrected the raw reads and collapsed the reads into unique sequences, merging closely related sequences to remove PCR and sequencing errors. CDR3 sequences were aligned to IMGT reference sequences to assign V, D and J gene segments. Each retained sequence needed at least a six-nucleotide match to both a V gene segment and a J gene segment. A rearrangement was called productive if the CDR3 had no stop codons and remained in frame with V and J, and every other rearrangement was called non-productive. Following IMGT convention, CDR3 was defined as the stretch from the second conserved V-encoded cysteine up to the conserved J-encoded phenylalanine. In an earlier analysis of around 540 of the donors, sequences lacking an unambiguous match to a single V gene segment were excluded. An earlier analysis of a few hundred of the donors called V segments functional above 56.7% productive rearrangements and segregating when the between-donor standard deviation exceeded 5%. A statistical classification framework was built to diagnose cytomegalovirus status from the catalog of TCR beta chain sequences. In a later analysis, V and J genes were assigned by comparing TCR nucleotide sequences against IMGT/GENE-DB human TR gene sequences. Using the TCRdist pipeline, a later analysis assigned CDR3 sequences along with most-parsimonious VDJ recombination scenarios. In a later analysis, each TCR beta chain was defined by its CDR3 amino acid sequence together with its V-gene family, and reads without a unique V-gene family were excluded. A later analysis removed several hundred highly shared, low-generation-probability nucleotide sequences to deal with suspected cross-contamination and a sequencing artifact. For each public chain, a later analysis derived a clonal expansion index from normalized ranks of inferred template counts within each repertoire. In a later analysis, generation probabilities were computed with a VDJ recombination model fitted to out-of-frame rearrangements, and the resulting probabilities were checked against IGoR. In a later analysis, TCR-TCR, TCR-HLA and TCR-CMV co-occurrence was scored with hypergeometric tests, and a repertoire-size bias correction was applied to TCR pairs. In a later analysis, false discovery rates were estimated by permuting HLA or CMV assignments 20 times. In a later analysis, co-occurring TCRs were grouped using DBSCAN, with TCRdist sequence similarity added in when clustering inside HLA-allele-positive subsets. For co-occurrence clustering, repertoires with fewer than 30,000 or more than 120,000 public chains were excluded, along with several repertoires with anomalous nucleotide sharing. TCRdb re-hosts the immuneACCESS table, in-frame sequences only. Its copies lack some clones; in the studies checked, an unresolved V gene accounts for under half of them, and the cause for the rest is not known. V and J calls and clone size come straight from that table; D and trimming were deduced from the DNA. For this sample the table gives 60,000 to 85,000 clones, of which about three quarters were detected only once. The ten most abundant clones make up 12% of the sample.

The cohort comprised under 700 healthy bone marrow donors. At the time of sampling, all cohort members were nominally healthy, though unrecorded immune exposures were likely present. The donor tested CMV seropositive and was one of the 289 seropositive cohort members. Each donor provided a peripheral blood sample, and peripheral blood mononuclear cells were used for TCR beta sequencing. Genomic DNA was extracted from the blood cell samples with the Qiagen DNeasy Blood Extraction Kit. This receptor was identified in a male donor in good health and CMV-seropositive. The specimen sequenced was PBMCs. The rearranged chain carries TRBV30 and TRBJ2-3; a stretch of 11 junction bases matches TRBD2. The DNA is TGTGCCTGGAGGAGACTAGCGGGGACAGATACGCAGTATTTT. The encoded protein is CAWRRLAGTDTQYF.